The 19 T cell receptor beta chains below come from one sample, sequenced in a study of monozygotic twins with inflammatory bowel disease (dated by TCRdb to 2018 to 2020). Library generation was performed with 5' RACE. Data came from an Illumina HiSeq 2500. Each CDR3 protein sequence appears as one entry after TCRdb reprocessed the reads, and no DNA is included. The sample table holds approximately 380,000 distinct CDR3 sequences. Around 2.6% of the sample belongs to the ten largest clones. Sequenced sample: blood. These receptors were taken from a human donor with ulcerative colitis or Crohn's disease, or a healthy co-twin of an affected twin (not recorded which).

The chain has TRBV12-3 or TRBV12-4 and TRBJ1-4; the TRBD1 assignment by TCRdb is unverifiable without DNA. There are 14 residues in the CDR3. The CDR3: CASKKTGFNEKLFF.

The chain joins TRBV6-1 to TRBJ2-7; TCRdb calls TRBD2, which cannot be checked without DNA. Germline V gene data show CDR1 as MNHNS and CDR2 as SASEGT. The CDR3 is 14 residues long. The CDR3 is CASGPTATRGEQYF.

The chain links TRBV5-1 to TRBJ2-3; TCRdb's D gene call, TRBD1, goes unchecked for lack of DNA. CDR3 length: 16 amino acids. From germline, CDR1 is SGHRS and CDR2 YFSETQ. The CDR3 sequence is CASSFSGFGTTDTQYF.

The chain uses TRBV20-1 and TRBJ2-1; with no DNA, the TCRdb D assignment of TRBD2 cannot be verified. This CDR3 has 17 amino acids. CDR1 DFQATT and CDR2 SNEGSKA come from the germline V gene (reference sequence). The CDR3 loop reads CSASIFGRGASYNEQFF.

The chain joins TRBV6-5 to TRBJ1-2; TCRdb's D call of TRBD1 is untestable without DNA. Per the germline V gene, CDR1 is MNHEY and CDR2 is SVGAGI. The CDR3 runs to 15 residues. The CDR3 region is CASKRGAGGDYGYTF.

The chain recombines TRBV7-2 with TRBJ2-7; without DNA, the TCRdb call of TRBD1 cannot be checked. The germline gives CDR1 SGHTA, CDR2 FQGNSA. The CDR3 runs to 14 residues. The CDR3 spells CASSLRTGDYEQYF.

This sequence joins TRBV6-5 and TRBJ2-2; the TCRdb call, TRBD1, lacks DNA for checking. Germline V gene lookup returns CDR1 MNHEY and CDR2 SVGAGI. The CDR3 has 17 amino acids. CDR3 amino acids: CASSSTGGMSDTGELFF.

V usage is TRBV15 and J usage is TRBJ2-7. Germline V lookup: CDR1 LNHNV, CDR2 YYDKDF (reference sequence). This CDR3 spans 13 amino acids. The CDR3 here is CATSRKGPYEQYF.

The chain is built from TRBV11-2 and TRBJ2-3; TCRdb outputs TRBD1, but without DNA this stays unchecked. Germline-derived CDR1 and CDR2 are SGHAT and FQNNGV. There are 15 residues in the CDR3. CDR3 protein: CASSSGQVNTDTQYF.

V gene TRBV5-6 combines with J gene TRBJ2-7; the TRBD2 assignment by TCRdb is unverifiable without DNA. The CDR3 is 17 residues long. In germline, CDR1 is SGHDT, CDR2 YYEEEE. This CDR3 reads CASSLAGLAGNSYEQYF.

The chain is built from TRBV7-9 and TRBJ1-5; the TCRdb call, TRBD1, lacks DNA for checking. In germline, CDR1 is SEHNR, CDR2 FQNEAQ (reference sequence). This CDR3 spans 16 amino acids. This CDR3 reads CASSLGWGRGNQPQHF.

V usage is TRBV7-2 and J usage is TRBJ2-7. The CDR3 has 12 amino acids. Germline V gene sequence: CDR1 SGHTA, CDR2 FQGNSA. CDR3: CASSLRAREQYF.

This chain uses TRBV7-8 with TRBJ1-1; the TRBD1 assignment by TCRdb is unverifiable without DNA. In germline, CDR1 is SGHVS, CDR2 FQNEAQ. CDR3 length: 18 residues. The CDR3: CASSLVAGRGSQNTEAFF.

The chain links TRBV6-5 to TRBJ2-2. The V gene's germline CDR1 is MNHEY and CDR2 SVGAGI. This CDR3 has 14 residues. The CDR3 is CASSYTVNTGELFF.

The V gene is TRBV5-6, the J gene TRBJ2-4; TCRdb gives TRBD1 as the D gene, but with no DNA this cannot be confirmed. This CDR3 is built from 18 residues. Germline CDR1 is SGHDT and CDR2 is YYEEEE. The CDR3 sequence: CASSLRVGADLAKNIQYF.

V and J are TRBV4-3 and TRBJ2-5. CDR3 size: 15 residues. The germline CDR1 and CDR2 sequences are LGHNA and YSLEER. Here the CDR3 reads CASSPTTSTTRAQYF.

V is TRBV5-1 and J is TRBJ2-7; absent DNA, TCRdb's TRBD2 call cannot be checked. CDR1 is SGHRS, CDR2 YFSETQ, per germline. The CDR3 extends over 17 amino acids. Here the CDR3 reads CASSLGLTSGVPYEQYF.

This chain connects TRBV10-3 to TRBJ1-2. The CDR3 is 14 residues long. The V gene's germline CDR1 is ENHRY and CDR2 SYGVKD. CDR3 region: CAISELDGYYGYTF.

The chain is built from TRBV16 and TRBJ1-5; no DNA is available, so the TRBD1 call from TCRdb remains unchecked. Germline assignment: CDR1 KGHSY and CDR2 FQNENV. The CDR3 loop spans 13 amino acids. CDR3 loop: CASSPTGVQPQHF.